The source of this T cell receptor beta chain is a study of cytomegalovirus exposure and HLA in healthy donors. PCR was performed using 60 Vbeta and 13 Jbeta primers. Using immunoSEQ multiplex PCR, the repertoire was profiled, and TCRdb retains in-frame clones only, with some absent. Of around 180,000 clones in the sample, approximately 71% are singletons; the top ten hold less than 1.6%. V was clipped by 3 bases and J by 1 base, with 10 bases between them. In germline, CDR1 is KGHSH, CDR2 LQKENI. The CDR3 is 14 residues long. The TCR originated in a girl aged 5-17 years in good health and CMV-seronegative. The V and J genes are TRBV18 and TRBJ2-7, with a weak D call TRBD1 (6 bases). The source material was PBMCs. The CDR3 reads CASSPGTRSYEQYF. CDR3 bases: TGTGCCAGCTCACCCGGGACACGGTCCTACGAGCAGTACTTC.